These 4 T cell receptor beta chains share one sample of origin, sequenced in a study of radiotherapy plus CTLA-4 blockade in lung cancer. The protocol was immunoSEQ multiplex PCR, while the TCRdb copy is restricted to in-frame clones and leaves out a portion. The profile covers tens of thousands of clones, with about 85% appearing a single time and roughly 25% taken by the ten largest. The sample consisted of peripheral blood, taken from a patient treated with radiotherapy plus ipilimumab. Receptor source: a human donor with non-small cell lung cancer whose response to radiotherapy plus ipilimumab could not be evaluated.

The chain is built from TRBV5-1 and TRBJ2-5, with TRBD2 identical over 7 bases. This CDR3 has 15 amino acids. Germline CDR1 SGHRS, CDR2 YFSETQ. V lost 0 bases, J lost 2 bases, and 4 bases stayed unmatched. In nucleotides, the CDR3 is TGCGCCAGCAGCTTGGAAGGGACTACTCAAGAGACCCAGTACTTC. Translation gives CASSLEGTTQETQYF.

This sequence joins TRBV11-2 and TRBJ2-7, with 7 bases identical to TRBD1. CDR1 is SGHAT, CDR2 FQNNGV, per germline. V shed 4 bases, J shed 5 bases, and the junction held 14 bases outside the gene matches. The CDR3 runs 16 residues. The DNA for the CDR3 is TGTGCCAGCAGCTCAGTAAAACAGGGGCCTCTCCACGAGCAGTACTTC. It translates to CASSSVKQGPLHEQYF.

The rearrangement uses TRBV28 and TRBJ2-7; possibly TRBD1 for D (5 bases). This CDR3 region has 15 residues. Germline CDR1 MDHEN, CDR2 SYDVKM. V was pared by 5 bases and J by 3 bases, with 17 bases between. CDR3 sequence reads: CASSPLGQANYEQYF. DNA of the CDR3: TGTGCCAGCAGTCCCCTCGGACAAGCGAACTACGAGCAGTACTTC. Combining the CDR3 with reference TRBV28 and TRBJ2-7 gives the whole variable domain DVKVTQSSRYLVKRTGEKVFLECVQDMDHENMFWYRQDPGLGLRLIYFSYDVKMKEKGDIPEGYSVSREKKERFSLILESASTNQTSMYLCASSPLGQANYEQYFGPGTRLTVT.

The chain couples TRBV4-3 to TRBJ2-7, with 9 bases identical to TRBD2. This CDR3 comprises 14 residues. Germline V lookup: CDR1 LGHNA, CDR2 YSLEER. The V segment lost 1 base and the J segment 4 bases; nucleotides outside the gene matches: 2. The CDR3 here is CASSQVLAGYEQYF. CDR3 coding DNA: TGCGCCAGCAGCCAAGTTCTAGCGGGGTACGAGCAGTACTTC.